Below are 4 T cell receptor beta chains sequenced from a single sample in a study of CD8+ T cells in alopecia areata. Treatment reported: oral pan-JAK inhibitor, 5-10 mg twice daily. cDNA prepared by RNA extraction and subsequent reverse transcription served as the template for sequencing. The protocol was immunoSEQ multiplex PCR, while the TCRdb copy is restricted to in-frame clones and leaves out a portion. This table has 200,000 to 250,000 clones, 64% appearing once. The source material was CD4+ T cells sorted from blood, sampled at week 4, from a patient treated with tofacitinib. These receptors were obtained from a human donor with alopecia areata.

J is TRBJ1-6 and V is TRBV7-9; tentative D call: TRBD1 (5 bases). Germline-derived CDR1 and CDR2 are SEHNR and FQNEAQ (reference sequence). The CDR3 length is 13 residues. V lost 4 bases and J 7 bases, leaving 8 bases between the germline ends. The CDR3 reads CASSSGNNSPLHF. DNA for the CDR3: TGTGCCAGCAGCTCAGGGAACAATTCACCCCTCCACTTT. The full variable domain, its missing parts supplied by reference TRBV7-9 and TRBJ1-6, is DTGVSQNPRHKITKRGQNVTFRCDPISEHNRLYWYRQTLGQGPEFLTYFQNEAQLEKSRLLSDRFSAERPKGSFSTLEIQRTEQGDSAMYLCASSSGNNSPLHFGNGTRLTVT.

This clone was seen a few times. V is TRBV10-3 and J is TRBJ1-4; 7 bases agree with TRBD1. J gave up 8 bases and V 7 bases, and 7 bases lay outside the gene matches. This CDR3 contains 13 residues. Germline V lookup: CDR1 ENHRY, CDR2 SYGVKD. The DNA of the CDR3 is TGTGCCATCACCGACAGGGCTTGGGAAAAACTGTTTTTT. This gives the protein CAITDRAWEKLFF.

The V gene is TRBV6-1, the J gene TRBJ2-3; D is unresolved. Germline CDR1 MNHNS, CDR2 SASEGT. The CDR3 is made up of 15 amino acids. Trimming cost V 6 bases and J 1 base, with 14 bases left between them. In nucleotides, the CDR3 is TGTGCCAGCAGGCCCCCTGCGTCGGGCACAGATACGCAGTATTTT. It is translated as CASRPPASGTDTQYF.

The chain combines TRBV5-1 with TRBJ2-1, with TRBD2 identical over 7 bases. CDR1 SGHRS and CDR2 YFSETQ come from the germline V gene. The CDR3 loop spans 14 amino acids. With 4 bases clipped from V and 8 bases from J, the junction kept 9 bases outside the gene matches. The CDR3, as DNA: TGCGCCAGCAGCCCGAACAGCGGGGTTGATGAGCAGTTCTTC. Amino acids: CASSPNSGVDEQFF.